The entry below describes one T cell receptor beta chain. This record belongs to a study of blood T cell repertoires in COVID-19. Study background: From the United States, Italy and Spain came samples of acute and convalescent COVID-19. T cells, B-cell-depleted T cells, or PBMCs supplied cDNA or gDNA.

V lost 3 bases, J lost 5 bases, and 2 bases stayed unmatched. The CDR3 totals 14 residues. Per the germline V gene, CDR1 is LNHDA and CDR2 is SQIVND (reference sequence). Study processing details: Scientists estimated how many nucleated cells there were by amplifying reference gene primers. The protocol was immunoSEQ multiplex PCR, while the TCRdb copy is restricted to in-frame clones and leaves out a portion. The DNA gave D and trimming, while V, J and clone size come from that table. The table has a few hundred thousand clones, around 88% seen once. The J gene is TRBJ2-1, the V gene TRBV19; 9 positions agree with TRBD2. The source of this sequence is a woman aged 45-65 years with acute or convalescent COVID-19. Sequencing was done on a sample of peripheral blood. DNA of the CDR3: TGTGCCAGTAGTATGATAGCGGGGGACAATGAGCAGTTCTTC. Residues: CASSMIAGDNEQFF. Complete variable domain (other parts from reference TRBV19 and TRBJ2-1): DGGITQSPKYLFRKEGQNVTLSCEQNLNHDAMYWYRQDPGQGLRLIYYSQIVNDFQKGDIAEGYSVSREKKESFPLTVTSAQKNPTAFYLCASSMIAGDNEQFFGPGTRLTVL.